The TCR beta chain described here comes from a study of T cells in localized non-small cell lung cancer (dated by TCRdb to about 2020). About the study as a whole: Comparing tumors with uninvolved tumor-adjacent lungs, the study looked at the T cell repertoires of 220 or so patients with early-stage NSCLC. The cohort was made up of around 250 treatment-naive NSCLC patients whose localized lung tumors had been resected. Of the NSCLC patients, over 120 were male and around 99 were female, and the mean age was approximately 69 years.

The CDR3 measures 13 amino acids from cysteine to phenylalanine. Kept here is only the CDR3 DNA, which spans 39 bases and is read in frame from base 1. The germline V gene supplies CDR1 LGHNA and CDR2 YSLEER. Cut back by 5 bases and 2 bases, the V and J ends lie 9 bases apart. The immunoSEQ Assay was used to sequence TCR beta CDR3 regions from DNA. Regarding the original processing steps: T cell density was computed as TCR beta template counts normalized to usable DNA estimated by amplifying housekeeping genes. Richness was estimated with the preseqR package, extrapolating to 400,000 templates for PBMC samples and 120,000 templates for tissue samples. Clonality was taken to be one minus Pielou's evenness. Tissue-enriched TCRs were identified through differential abundance testing performed on productive amino-acid clonotypes, with a minimum total count of 5 and an alpha of 0.1. Repertoire overlap between compartments was quantified with the Jaccard Index and Morisita Overlap Index. GLIPH clustered TCR beta CDR3s with public tetramer-defined viral CDR3s; viral motifs required at least three viral sequences plus V-gene enrichment. Held by TCRdb, this immuneACCESS table contains in-frame sequences only and omits some clones. Under half of the omission traces to an unresolved V gene where checked; the cause of the rest is unknown. V and J calls and clone size are copied from that table; D and trimming were computed from the DNA. The sample table records roughly 35,000 clones; more than 70% of these occur just once. The ten largest clones add up to around 4% of the sample.

As regards this clone: Its binding antigen is unknown. Base qualities are missing; no much larger clone stands one base away.

Here is what the overall study found, with its caveats: Longer overall survival was associated with higher T cell density in blood, whereas shorter survival was associated with higher clonality in adjacent lung. Multi-region tumor sequencing was not performed, so intratumor heterogeneity could not be excluded. Of the top 100 tumor clones, a median of roughly 60 were detected in paired uninvolved adjacent lung; over 25 were also among that lung's top 100. Since the design was exploratory, TCR variables were selected using unadjusted p-values with no false-discovery rate correction. The highest T cell clonality was observed in uninvolved tumor-adjacent lung, where clonality exceeded that of tumor, suggesting that antigenic responses were more focused in uninvolved tumor-adjacent lung.

At diagnosis, peripheral blood, uninvolved tumor-adjacent lung and tumor were collected and stored as a combination of fresh-frozen and FFPE material. For TCR repertoire profiling, the blood samples were analyzed as peripheral blood mononuclear cells. Material: peripheral blood, obtained before any cancer treatment. The TCR originated in a woman aged 35-75 years with stage I lung adenocarcinoma. The chain links TRBV4-3 with TRBJ2-5; the D gene is possibly TRBD1, with 5 bases matching. The CDR3 corresponds to CASSFTGQETQYF. The nucleotides read TGCGCCAGCAGCTTCACAGGTCAAGAGACCCAGTACTTC.